These 6 T cell receptor beta chains originate from one sample sequenced in a study of cytomegalovirus exposure and HLA in healthy donors. The PCR used 60 Vbeta and 13 Jbeta primers. Measured with immunoSEQ multiplex PCR; TCRdb has only the in-frame clones, and not every one. Counted here are tens of thousands of clones, more than 60% occurring once; the ten biggest clones make up roughly 2.5%. Sequencing used PBMCs. The receptors were sampled from a man aged 25-40 years in good health and CMV-seronegative.

The chain couples TRBV11-3 to TRBJ2-1, with D possibly matching TRBD2 (7 bases). V lost 0 bases, J lost 9 bases, and 18 bases lay in between. The CDR3 runs to 16 residues. Germline lookup yields CDR1 SGHNT and CDR2 YENEEA. CDR3 DNA: TGTGCCAGCAGCTTAGAAGGCGGGGGCCCGCAGGGTGAGCAGTTCTTC. As protein: CASSLEGGGPQGEQFF.

The chain carries TRBV6-1 and TRBJ2-1; D might be TRBD1 (5 bases). V lost 4 bases to trimming and J lost 2 bases, with 15 bases between them. The germline CDR1 and CDR2 sequences are MNHNS and SASEGT. The CDR3 runs to 16 residues. The CDR3 protein is CASSGGSGLTYNEQFF. In nucleotides, the CDR3 is TGTGCCAGCAGTGGGGGTTCAGGGCTCACCTACAATGAGCAGTTCTTC.

The chain uses TRBV27 and TRBJ1-1, with TRBD1 matching over 7 bases. This CDR3 comprises 15 residues. The ends lost 5 bases at V and 7 bases at J; junction bases unmatched: 13. Per germline, CDR1 MNHEY and CDR2 SMNVEV (reference sequence). CDR3 sequence (DNA): TGTGCCAGCAGTGAGCCGGGACAGACCTCATATGAAGCTTTCTTT. This codes for CASSEPGQTSYEAFF.

This chain joins TRBV10-3 and TRBJ2-5; D gene ambiguous. This CDR3 is 13 amino acids long. V was pared by 4 bases and J by 1 base, with 7 bases between. The germline V gene encodes CDR1 ENHRY and CDR2 SYGVKD. The CDR3 DNA reads as TGTGCCATCAGTGGACAACTCCAAGAGACCCAGTACTTC. Its protein is CAISGQLQETQYF.

The rearrangement links TRBV6-1 to TRBJ2-5; weak D call: TRBD1 (5 bases). This CDR3 has 19 amino acids. Trimming left V 4 bases short and J 2 bases short, with 26 bases between. The V gene's germline CDR1 is MNHNS and CDR2 SASEGT. In nucleotides, the CDR3 is TGTGCCAGCAGTGTGATACGAAGAAACCGTCCGACAGAACAAGAGACCCAGTACTTC. It encodes CASSVIRRNRPTEQETQYF.

The rearrangement uses TRBV6-1 and TRBJ1-5; 9 bases fit TRBD1. The germline CDR1 and CDR2 sequences are MNHNS and SASEGT. V trimming: 6 bases; J trimming: 2 bases; junction bases outside the gene matches: 2. The CDR3 loop spans 14 amino acids. The CDR3 region has the DNA TGTGCCAGCAGGGACAGGGGAGGCAATCAGCCCCAGCATTTT. Amino acids: CASRDRGGNQPQHF.